Sequencing of this T cell receptor beta chain was carried out in a study of siplizumab effects on memory and regulatory T cells. The study's findings and limits: In unstimulated cells, naive T cells appeared more diverse than memory T cells and seemed major alloresponse contributors. The alloreactive clones that mapped to unstimulated subsets made up only a minor fraction. Siplizumab brought about a significant reduction in alloreactive sequences traceable to unstimulated CD4+ memory cells.

As to this clone: Its antigen is not known.

Measured with immunoSEQ multiplex PCR; TCRdb has only the in-frame clones, and not every one. The repertoire includes about 85,000 clones, 85% to 95% of them detected once, and approximately 17% sits in the top ten. Germline V gives CDR1 MNHNS, CDR2 SASEGT. V was cut by 6 bases and J by 2 bases, with 14 bases left in between. The CDR3 covers 14 residues. The sequencing sample was made of CD8+ T cells sorted from blood. The chain is built from TRBV6-1 and TRBJ2-7, with D perhaps TRBD2 (8 bases). This TCR was sampled from a human donor in good health. The CDR3, as DNA: TGTGCCAGCAGCGGGAGGGACAGTACCTACGAGCAGTACTTC. It translates to CASSGRDSTYEQYF.